The 21 T cell receptor beta chains given below trace back to one sample, sequenced in a study of T cell responses to AZD1222 COVID-19 vaccine. This table comes from immunoSEQ multiplex PCR, and its TCRdb copy is limited to in-frame clones, with some not included. The sample shows about 79,000 clones, 83% of them seen only once. The sample consisted of peripheral blood, taken 28 days after the second AZD1222 dose. All receptors derive from an adult who received the AZD1222 COVID-19 vaccine.

The chain links TRBV2 to TRBJ2-3, with D perhaps matching TRBD1 or TRBD2 (5 bases each). Germline-derived CDR1 and CDR2 are SNHLY and FYNNEI. Trimming took 6 bases from V and 8 from J, leaving 12 bases between them. The CDR3 has 12 amino acids. The CDR3 region is CASSLGAGTQYF. The CDR3 DNA reads as TGTGCCAGCAGCCTCGGGGCTGGTACGCAGTATTTT. The full variable domain, its missing parts supplied by reference TRBV2 and TRBJ2-3, is EPEVTQTPSHQVTQMGQEVILRCVPISNHLYFYWYRQILGQKVEFLVSFYNNEISEKSEIFDDQFSVERPDGSNFTLKIRSTKLEDSAMYFCASSLGAGTQYFGPGTRLTVL.

This chain links TRBV28 with TRBJ2-5; 7 nucleotides agree with TRBD1. This CDR3 is built from 15 residues. V trimming: 3 bases; J trimming: 4 bases; junction bases outside the gene matches: 8. From germline, CDR1 is MDHEN and CDR2 SYDVKM. The CDR3 spells CASSLGNRGRETQYF. The CDR3 DNA reads TGTGCCAGCAGTTTGGGGAACAGGGGCCGAGAGACCCAGTACTTC.

This chain connects TRBV28 to TRBJ1-4; D unclear. Germline loops: CDR1 MDHEN, CDR2 SYDVKM. Trimming took 3 bases from V and 0 from J, leaving 11 bases between them. This CDR3 contains 16 residues. CDR3 in DNA: TGTGCCAGCAGTTTGGCAGGAGTTACAACTAATGAAAAACTGTTTTTT. Its protein is CASSLAGVTTNEKLFF.

The chain couples TRBV6-5 to TRBJ1-3, with D unresolved. The CDR3 covers 15 residues. V was pared by 6 bases and J by 0 bases, with 12 bases between. The germline V gene encodes CDR1 MNHEY and CDR2 SVGAGI. The CDR3 nucleotides are TGTGCCAGCAGAAAAACGGGAAGCTCTGGAAACACCATATATTTT. Its protein product is CASRKTGSSGNTIYF.

The chain recombines TRBV14 with TRBJ1-1; no firm D call. The CDR3 extends over 16 amino acids. Trimming left V 4 bases short and J 0 bases short, with 15 bases between. CDR1 and CDR2 from the germline V gene are SGHDN and FVKESK. In DNA form, the CDR3 reads TGTGCCAGCAGCCCCCTTGGTGGGGTCCTGAACACTGAAGCTTTCTTT. It encodes CASSPLGGVLNTEAFF.

This chain links TRBV20-1 with TRBJ2-1, with D tentatively TRBD1 (6 bases). CDR3 length: 11 amino acids. Trimming shortened V by 5 bases and J by 6 bases, and 8 bases separated the two germline ends. Germline V gene lookup returns CDR1 DFQATT and CDR2 SNEGSKA (reference sequence). The CDR3: CSARQANEQFF. The CDR3 DNA reads as TGCAGTGCTCGACAGGCCAATGAGCAGTTCTTC.

This clone was found once. CDR3: CAISESIWFGVNTEAFF. As DNA, the CDR3 is TGTGCCATCAGTGAGTCGATCTGGTTCGGGGTGAACACTGAAGCTTTCTTT. This rearrangement joins TRBV10-3 to TRBJ1-1; no clear D. Per the germline V gene, CDR1 is ENHRY and CDR2 is SYGVKD. The CDR3 runs 17 residues. V lost 0 bases and J lost 0, with 14 bases in between.

This clone was seen only once. This chain links TRBV6-4 with TRBJ1-2; 9 bases agree with TRBD1. V was pared by 3 bases and J by 14 bases, with 13 bases of the junction left unmatched. Germline V lookup: CDR1 MRHNA, CDR2 SNTAGT. The CDR3 runs 14 residues. CDR3 coding DNA: TGTGCCAGCAGTGAAATGGTGGGGACAGGGCATCAAACCTTC. Protein sequence: CASSEMVGTGHQTF.

V gene TRBV5-1 combines with J gene TRBJ1-1; no clear D. CDR3 length equals 13 residues. Germline CDR1 is SGHRS and CDR2 is YFSETQ. V was pared by 4 bases and J by 0 bases, with 7 bases between. The CDR3 DNA reads TGCGCCAGCAGCCCACAATTGAACACTGAAGCTTTCTTT. Protein product: CASSPQLNTEAFF.

This chain connects TRBV12-3 or TRBV12-4 to TRBJ1-2; D unclear. The V gene lost 3 bases and the J gene lost 7 bases, with 6 bases spanning the gap. This CDR3 region has 11 residues. In DNA form, the CDR3 reads TGTGCCAGCAGTTTTGGCGGTGGCTACACCTTC. This sequence encodes CASSFGGGYTF.

This clone has a single count. V usage is TRBV7-2 and J usage is TRBJ2-1; TRBD1 agrees at 9 bases. The trim removed 6 bases at V and 4 bases at J, leaving 10 bases unmatched. The CDR3 is 16 amino acids. CDR1 and CDR2 (germline): SGHTA, FQGNSA. In nucleotides, the CDR3 is TGTGCCAGCAGTCCACAGGGGGCTCTACTTTACAATGAGCAGTTCTTC. Translation: CASSPQGALLYNEQFF.

This chain uses TRBV27 with TRBJ2-7, with TRBD1 matching over 10 bases. The CDR3 contains 15 residues. Losses at the gene ends were 2 bases for V and 4 bases for J; bases not matched to a gene: 5. Germline assignment: CDR1 MNHEY and CDR2 SMNVEV (reference sequence). The CDR3 DNA sequence: TGTGCCAGCAGTTTACCGGGACAGGGGTTTTACGAGCAGTACTTC. Amino acid sequence: CASSLPGQGFYEQYF.

This clone was observed a single time. The CDR3 is CSASVGTANTEAFF. Written as DNA, the CDR3 is TGCAGTGCTAGTGTAGGGACGGCGAACACTGAAGCTTTCTTT. The chain has TRBV20-1 and TRBJ1-1, with D maybe TRBD1 (5 bases). V was clipped by 3 bases and J by 1 base, with 12 bases between them. CDR3 size: 14 residues. Germline V gene sequence: CDR1 DFQATT, CDR2 SNEGSKA (reference sequence).

This rearrangement joins TRBV6-5 to TRBJ2-5, with 7 bases fitting TRBD2. Trimming at V came to 2 bases and at J to 0 bases, leaving 3 bases not matched to a gene. CDR3 size: 15 residues. Germline V CDR1 and CDR2: MNHEY, SVGAGI. CDR3 loop: CASSYGREHQETQYF. Here the CDR3 DNA reads TGTGCCAGCAGTTACGGGAGGGAGCACCAAGAGACCCAGTACTTC.

This clone was counted a single time. The J gene is TRBJ1-1, the V gene TRBV9; possible D gene TRBD1, 5 bases. Trimming pared 3 bases from V and 8 bases from J, leaving 17 bases between. From germline, CDR1 is SGDLS and CDR2 YYNGEE. The CDR3 spans 14 residues. The DNA for the CDR3 is TGTGCCAGCAGCGCCTTAAAGGGGTTTGGGGAAGCTTTCTTT. Translating it yields CASSALKGFGEAFF.

The rearrangement joins TRBV18 to TRBJ1-3; tentative D call: TRBD1 (5 bases). Germline values: CDR1 KGHSH, CDR2 LQKENI. The CDR3 consists of 13 residues. V was pared by 5 bases and J by 2 bases, with 7 bases between. The CDR3 coding sequence is TGTGCCAGCTCAAGCAGGGCTGGAAACACCATATATTTT. As protein: CASSSRAGNTIYF.

The CDR3 loop reads CASSPDSAVTEAFF. CDR3 bases: TGTGCCAGCAGCCCGGACAGCGCCGTCACTGAAGCTTTCTTT. The chain links TRBV9 to TRBJ1-1; TRBD1 is a possible D gene (6 bases). Trimming took 4 bases from V and 4 from J, leaving 14 bases between them. The CDR3 is 14 amino acids. From germline, CDR1 is SGDLS and CDR2 YYNGEE.

This chain links TRBV18 with TRBJ1-5; 10 positions agree with TRBD1. V trimming: 3 bases; J trimming: 6 bases; junction bases outside the gene matches: 11. The CDR3 spans 17 residues. Germline V CDR1 and CDR2: KGHSH, LQKENI. Written as DNA, the CDR3 is TGTGCCAGCTCACCCAATTCCGGGACAGGGGTAGGTCAGCCCCAGCATTTT. Its translation is CASSPNSGTGVGQPQHF.

The rearrangement joins TRBV29-1 to TRBJ2-3; tentatively, D is TRBD1 (5 bases). CDR3 size: 13 residues. Trimming cost V 4 bases and J 4 bases, with 12 bases left between them. The germline gives CDR1 SQVTM, CDR2 ANQGSEA. The CDR3 coding sequence is TGCAGCGTTGGGATTACAGGATCAGATACGCAGTATTTT. Protein sequence: CSVGITGSDTQYF.

The chain has TRBV19 and TRBJ1-4, with D tentatively TRBD1 (5 bases). CDR3 size: 14 residues. The V end lost 10 bases, the J end lost 8 bases, and 20 bases lay between the germline ends. The germline V gene has CDR1 LNHDA and CDR2 SQIVND (reference sequence). Here the CDR3 DNA reads TGTGCCACCCGGGGGAATAGGGAGGAAGAAAAACTGTTTTTT. This sequence encodes CATRGNREEEKLFF.

This chain links TRBV28 with TRBJ1-1; TRBD1 matches 8 bases. The germline gives CDR1 MDHEN, CDR2 SYDVKM. CDR3 length equals 14 residues. J was trimmed by 1 base and V by 7 bases; bases with no gene match: 5. Here the CDR3 DNA reads TGTGCCAGCAAAACCGGGACAGGGAACACTGAAGCTTTCTTT. Translating gives CASKTGTGNTEAFF.